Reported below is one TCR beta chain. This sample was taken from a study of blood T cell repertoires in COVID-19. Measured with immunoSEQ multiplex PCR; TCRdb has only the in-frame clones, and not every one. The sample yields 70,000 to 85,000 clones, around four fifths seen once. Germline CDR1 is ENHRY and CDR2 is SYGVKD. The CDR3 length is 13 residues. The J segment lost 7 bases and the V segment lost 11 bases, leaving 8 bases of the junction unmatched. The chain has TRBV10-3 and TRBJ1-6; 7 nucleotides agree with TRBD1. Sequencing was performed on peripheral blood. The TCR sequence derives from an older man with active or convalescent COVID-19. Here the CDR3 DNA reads TGTGCCTCGACGACAGGGCAAAATTCACCCCTCCACTTT. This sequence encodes CASTTGQNSPLHF.